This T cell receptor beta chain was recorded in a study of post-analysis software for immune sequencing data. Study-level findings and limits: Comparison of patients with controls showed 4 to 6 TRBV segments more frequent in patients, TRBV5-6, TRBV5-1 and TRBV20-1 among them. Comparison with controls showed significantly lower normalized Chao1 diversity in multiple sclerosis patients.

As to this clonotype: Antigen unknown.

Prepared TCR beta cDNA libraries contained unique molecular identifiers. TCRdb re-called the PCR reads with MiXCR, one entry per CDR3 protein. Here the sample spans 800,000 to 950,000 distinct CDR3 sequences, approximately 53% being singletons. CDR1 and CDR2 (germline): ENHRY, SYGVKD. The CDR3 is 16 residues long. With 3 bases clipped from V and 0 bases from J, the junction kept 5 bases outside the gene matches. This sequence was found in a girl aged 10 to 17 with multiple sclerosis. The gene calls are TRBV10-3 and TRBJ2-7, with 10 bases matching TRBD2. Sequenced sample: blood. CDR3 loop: CAISDFSGRSSYEQYF. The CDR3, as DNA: TGTGCCATCAGTGATTTTAGCGGGAGGAGCTCCTACGAGCAGTACTTC.